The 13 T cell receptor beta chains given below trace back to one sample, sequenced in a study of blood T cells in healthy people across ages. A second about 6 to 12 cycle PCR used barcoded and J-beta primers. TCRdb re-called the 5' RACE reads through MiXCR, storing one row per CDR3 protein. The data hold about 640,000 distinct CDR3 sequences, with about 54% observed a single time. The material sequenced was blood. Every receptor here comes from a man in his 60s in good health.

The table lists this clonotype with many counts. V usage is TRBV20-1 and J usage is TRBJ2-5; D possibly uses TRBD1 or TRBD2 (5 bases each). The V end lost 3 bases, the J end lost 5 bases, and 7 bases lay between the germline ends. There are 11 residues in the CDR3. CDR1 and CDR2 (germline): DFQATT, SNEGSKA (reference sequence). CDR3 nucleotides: TGCAGTGCTAGCGGGGCGGAGACCCAGTACTTC. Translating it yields CSASGAETQYF.

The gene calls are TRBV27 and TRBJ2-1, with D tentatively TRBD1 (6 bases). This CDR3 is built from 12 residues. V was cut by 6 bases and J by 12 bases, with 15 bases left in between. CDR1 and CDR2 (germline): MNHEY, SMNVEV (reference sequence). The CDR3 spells CASRDSGTRQFF. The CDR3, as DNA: TGTGCCAGCAGAGATTCCGGGACAAGGCAGTTCTTC.

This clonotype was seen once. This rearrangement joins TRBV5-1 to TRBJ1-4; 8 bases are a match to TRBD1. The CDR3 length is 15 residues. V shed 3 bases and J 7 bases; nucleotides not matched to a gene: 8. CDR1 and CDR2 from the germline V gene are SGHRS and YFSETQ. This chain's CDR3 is CASSWGQANSEKLFF. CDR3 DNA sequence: TGCGCCAGCAGCTGGGGACAGGCGAATAGTGAAAAACTGTTTTTT.

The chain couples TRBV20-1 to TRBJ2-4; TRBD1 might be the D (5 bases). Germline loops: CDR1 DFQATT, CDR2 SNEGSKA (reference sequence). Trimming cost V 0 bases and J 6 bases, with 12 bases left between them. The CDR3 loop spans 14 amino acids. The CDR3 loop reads CSARDGRTLNIQYF. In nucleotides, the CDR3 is TGCAGTGCTAGAGATGGACGGACACTAAACATTCAGTACTTC.

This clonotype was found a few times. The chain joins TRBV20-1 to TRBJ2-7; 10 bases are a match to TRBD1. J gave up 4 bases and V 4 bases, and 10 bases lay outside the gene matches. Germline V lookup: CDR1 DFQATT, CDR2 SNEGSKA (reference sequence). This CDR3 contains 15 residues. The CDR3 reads CSAIDRGPLEYEQYF. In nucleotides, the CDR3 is TGCAGTGCTATAGACAGGGGGCCACTAGAGTACGAGCAGTACTTC.

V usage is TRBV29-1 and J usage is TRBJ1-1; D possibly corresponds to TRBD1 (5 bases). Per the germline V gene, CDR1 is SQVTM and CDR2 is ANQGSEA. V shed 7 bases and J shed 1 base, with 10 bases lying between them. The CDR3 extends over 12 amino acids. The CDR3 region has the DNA TGCAGCGCTAAGGACACGAACACTGAAGCTTTCTTT. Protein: CSAKDTNTEAFF.

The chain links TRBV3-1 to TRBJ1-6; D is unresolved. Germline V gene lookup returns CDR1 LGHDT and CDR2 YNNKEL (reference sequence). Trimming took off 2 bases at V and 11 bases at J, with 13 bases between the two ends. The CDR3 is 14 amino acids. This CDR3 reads CASSQSPGGPPLHF. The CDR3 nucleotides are TGTGCCAGCAGCCAAAGTCCCGGAGGTCCACCCCTCCACTTT.

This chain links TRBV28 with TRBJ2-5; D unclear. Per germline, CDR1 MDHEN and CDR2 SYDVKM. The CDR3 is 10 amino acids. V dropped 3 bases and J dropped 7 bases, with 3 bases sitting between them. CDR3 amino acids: CASSLRTQYF. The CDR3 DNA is TGTGCCAGCAGTTTGAGGACCCAGTACTTC.

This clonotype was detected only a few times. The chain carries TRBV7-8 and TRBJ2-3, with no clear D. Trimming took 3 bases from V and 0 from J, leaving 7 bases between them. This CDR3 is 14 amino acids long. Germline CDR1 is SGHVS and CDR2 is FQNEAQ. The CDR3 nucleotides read TGTGCCAGCAGCTTCACCCCTAGCACAGATACGCAGTATTTT. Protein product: CASSFTPSTDTQYF.

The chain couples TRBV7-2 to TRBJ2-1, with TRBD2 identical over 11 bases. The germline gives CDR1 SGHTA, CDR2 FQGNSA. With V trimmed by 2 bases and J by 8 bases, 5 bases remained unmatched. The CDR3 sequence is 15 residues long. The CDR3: CASSLQTSGVDEQFF. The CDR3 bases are TGTGCCAGCAGCTTACAGACTAGCGGGGTAGATGAGCAGTTCTTC.

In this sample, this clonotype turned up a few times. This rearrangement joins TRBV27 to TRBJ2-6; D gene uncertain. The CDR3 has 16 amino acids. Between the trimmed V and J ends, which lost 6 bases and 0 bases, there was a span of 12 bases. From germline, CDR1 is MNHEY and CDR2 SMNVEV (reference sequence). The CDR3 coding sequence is TGTGCCAGCAGCCATCCCCCGACCTCTGGGGCCAACGTCCTGACTTTC. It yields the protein CASSHPPTSGANVLTF.

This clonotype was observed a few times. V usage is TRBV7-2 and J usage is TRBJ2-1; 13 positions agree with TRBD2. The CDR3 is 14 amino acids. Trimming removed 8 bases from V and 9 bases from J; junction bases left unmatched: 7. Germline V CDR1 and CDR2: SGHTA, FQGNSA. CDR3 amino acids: CASEPGLAGSEQFF. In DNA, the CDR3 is TGTGCCAGCGAACCGGGACTAGCGGGGTCTGAGCAGTTCTTC.

The CDR3 nucleotides are TGTGCCATCAGTGAGCAACAGGGATATAATTCACCCCTCCACTTT. It translates to CAISEQQGYNSPLHF. The chain joins TRBV10-3 to TRBJ1-6; maybe TRBD1 (6 bases). Trimming removed 2 bases from V and 4 bases from J, with 9 bases in between. The CDR3 runs 15 residues. Germline V lookup: CDR1 ENHRY, CDR2 SYGVKD.